Given below is one T cell receptor (beta chain) in context. Other DNA sequences in the sample encode the same CDR3. Extracted RNA was reverse transcribed into cDNA, the sequencing template. Profiling relied on immunoSEQ multiplex PCR, and the TCRdb table lists in-frame clones only, not all of them. Here the sample spans 150,000 to 200,000 clones, 60% being singletons. Treatment described: oral pan-JAK inhibitor, 5-10 mg twice daily. The sample belongs to a study of CD8+ T cells in alopecia areata. The germline V gene encodes CDR1 GTSNPN and CDR2 SVGIG (reference sequence). J was trimmed by 4 bases and V by 4 bases; bases with no gene match: 3. This CDR3 comprises 13 residues.

The material was CD4+ T cells sorted from blood, obtained at week 24, from a patient treated with tofacitinib. The V gene is TRBV30, the J gene TRBJ1-5, with 8 bases fitting TRBD1. This clonotype was sampled from a human donor with alopecia areata. CDR3 in DNA: TGTGCCTGGACAGGGGGCGATAATCAGCCCCAGCATTTT. The encoded protein is CAWTGGDNQPQHF. Together with reference TRBV30 and TRBJ1-5, the CDR3 gives the full variable domain: SQTIHQWPATLVQPVGSPLSLECTVEGTSNPNLYWYRQAAGRGLQLLFYSVGIGQISSEVPQNLSASRPQDRQFILSSKKLLLSDSGFYLCAWTGGDNQPQHFGDGTRLSIL.